The source of this TCR beta chain is a study of cytomegalovirus exposure and HLA in healthy donors. Study observations and caveats: Later on, an analysis found that several of the most significant clusters appeared to be linked to common viral pathogens, which included parvovirus B19.

The germline CDR1 and CDR2 sequences are SGHRS and YFSETQ. Trimming took 3 bases from V and 10 from J; bases not matched to a gene: 10. The CDR3 extends over 14 amino acids. The PCR had 60 Vbeta and 13 Jbeta primers. TCRdb's copy holds only in-frame clones and misses some; the assay was immunoSEQ multiplex PCR. The sample consists of around 160,000 clones, 79% of them appearing once. Note on this clone: What it binds is not known.

The rearrangement joins TRBV5-1 to TRBJ2-1; 7 nucleotides agree with TRBD2. The clonotype comes from a woman in her thirties or forties in good health and CMV-seropositive. Sequenced sample: PBMCs. CDR3 in DNA: TGCGCCAGCAGCTCCGGGACTAACCGGATAGAGCAGTTCTTC. This sequence encodes CASSSGTNRIEQFF.